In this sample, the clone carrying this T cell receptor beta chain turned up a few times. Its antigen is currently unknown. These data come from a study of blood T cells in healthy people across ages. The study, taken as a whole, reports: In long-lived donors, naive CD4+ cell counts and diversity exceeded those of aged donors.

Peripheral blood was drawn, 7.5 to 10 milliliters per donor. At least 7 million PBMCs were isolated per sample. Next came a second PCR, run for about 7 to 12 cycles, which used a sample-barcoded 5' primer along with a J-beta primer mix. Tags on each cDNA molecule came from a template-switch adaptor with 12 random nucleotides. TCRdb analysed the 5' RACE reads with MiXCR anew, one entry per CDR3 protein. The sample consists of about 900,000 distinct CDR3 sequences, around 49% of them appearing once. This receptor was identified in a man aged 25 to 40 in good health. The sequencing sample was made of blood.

The CDR3 protein is CASSFGLAGAGTDTQYF. The DNA of the CDR3 is TGTGCCAGCAGCTTTGGACTAGCGGGGGCCGGCACAGATACGCAGTATTTT. The chain is built from TRBV11-1 and TRBJ2-3, with 13 bases matching TRBD2. Germline V lookup: CDR1 SGHAT, CDR2 FQDESV (reference sequence). With V trimmed by 3 bases and J by 1 base, 4 bases remained unmatched. CDR3 size: 17 residues.